What follows are 8 T cell receptor beta chains derived from one specimen sequenced in a study of T-cell memory formation after mild COVID-19. MiXCR was run by TCRdb on the 5' RACE reads, yielding one entry per CDR3 protein. The sample shows around 400,000 distinct CDR3 sequences, 20% to 25% of them seen only once. The sequenced sample consisted of PBMCs or a T cell subset sorted from them (not recorded which). These receptors were taken from an adult woman who had mild COVID-19 (a few samples of this study predate the infection). Cell type and time point are not known.

This clonotype has ten or more counts. CDR3 in amino acids: CSIQTGIGVGPLAKNIQYF. The CDR3 nucleotides are TGCAGCATCCAGACAGGGATAGGTGTGGGTCCGTTGGCCAAAAACATTCAGTACTTC. The chain carries TRBV29-1 and TRBJ2-4, with TRBD1 matching over 7 bases. This CDR3 has 19 residues. The junction had 23 bases not matched to a gene; V was cut back by 8 bases and J by 1 base. CDR1 and CDR2 (germline): SQVTM, ANQGSEA.

This clonotype has a handful of counts. The V call is TRBV24-1, the J call TRBJ2-1; 8 bases agree with TRBD2. V gave up 3 bases and J gave up 8 bases; unmatched junction bases: 11. In germline, CDR1 is KGHDR, CDR2 SFDVKD. This CDR3 contains 16 residues. CDR3 in DNA: TGTGCCACCAGTGATCCCGGGAGGGGACACTTGGATGAGCAGTTCTTC. Its translation is CATSDPGRGHLDEQFF.

V usage is TRBV27 and J usage is TRBJ2-7; tentative D call: TRBD1 (6 bases). The CDR3 has 14 residues. The V gene lost 4 bases and the J gene lost 2 bases, with 12 bases spanning the gap. In germline, CDR1 is MNHEY, CDR2 SMNVEV (reference sequence). CDR3 amino acids: CASSSQGFPYEQYF. CDR3 nucleotides: TGTGCCAGCAGTTCACAGGGATTCCCCTACGAGCAGTACTTC.

The table lists this clonotype with a few counts. The gene calls are TRBV7-9 and TRBJ2-1; D may be TRBD2 (6 bases). V lost 9 bases to trimming and J lost 7 bases, with 13 bases between them. The CDR3 contains 12 residues. The germline gives CDR1 SEHNR, CDR2 FQNEAQ (reference sequence). The CDR3 DNA sequence: TGTGCCAGAACGACTAGTAAGAATGAGCAGTTCTTC. It codes for CARTTSKNEQFF.

The chain has TRBV7-9 and TRBJ2-7, with TRBD2 matching 8 bases. J was trimmed by 0 bases and V by 2 bases; bases with no gene match: 12. Germline V gives CDR1 SEHNR, CDR2 FQNEAQ (reference sequence). This CDR3 spans 18 amino acids. The CDR3 region is CASSLRPQGGRSSYEQYF. As DNA, the CDR3 is TGTGCCAGCAGCTTACGGCCCCAAGGCGGGAGGAGCTCCTACGAGCAGTACTTC.

The V call is TRBV20-1, the J call TRBJ1-2; D may be TRBD1 (5 bases). CDR1 is DFQATT, CDR2 SNEGSKA, per germline (reference sequence). The CDR3 is 14 residues long. V lost 2 bases and J lost 4, with 14 bases in between. The CDR3 DNA is TGCAGTGCTAGAACGGGACGGTACGTCTATGGCTACACCTTC. It translates to CSARTGRYVYGYTF.

This clonotype was picked up a small number of times. The chain couples TRBV12-3 or TRBV12-4 to TRBJ2-5; 7 bases match TRBD1. After removal of 3 bases from V and 4 bases from J, the junction contained 5 bases not matched to a gene. This CDR3 has 14 residues. DNA of the CDR3: TGTGCCAGCAGTTTGGACAGGCGCGGAGAGACCCAGTACTTC. It translates to CASSLDRRGETQYF.

By sample share, this clonotype is medium-sized. The V gene is TRBV20-1, the J gene TRBJ2-2; D gene unclear. CDR1 and CDR2 from the germline V gene are DFQATT and SNEGSKA (reference sequence). The CDR3 consists of 11 residues. V was pared by 0 bases and J by 6 bases, with 2 bases between. The CDR3 here is CSAREAGELFF. The DNA of the CDR3 is TGCAGTGCTAGAGAAGCCGGGGAGCTGTTTTTT.